This T cell receptor (beta chain) was captured in a study of blood T cell repertoires in COVID-19. About the research overall: Acute and convalescent COVID-19 specimens originated in the United States, Italy and Spain.

As processed by the authors: Nucleated cell number was recorded as an estimate derived from reference gene primer amplification. Repertoires were generated with immunoSEQ multiplex PCR, while TCRdb's copy carries only in-frame clones and drops some. The DNA was the basis for D and trimming; V, J and clone size are from that table. Seen here are around 97,000 clones, 70% to 90% observed once, and the top ten hold 3% to 3.5%. CDR1 is MNHEY and CDR2 is SVGEGT in the germline V gene. Trimming cost V 5 bases and J 9 bases; bases outside gene matches: 21. There are 19 residues in the CDR3. V is TRBV6-2 or TRBV6-3 and J is TRBJ2-1; 11 nucleotides agree with TRBD2. The sequence was collected from a man between 45 and 60 years old in a cohort sampled during active COVID-19. The sequenced sample was peripheral blood. The CDR3 spells CASSKPLAGGSGLVGEQFF. Written as DNA, the CDR3 is TGTGCCAGCAGTAAACCGCTAGCGGGGGGTTCCGGTTTGGTTGGTGAGCAGTTCTTC.